The entry below describes one T cell receptor (beta chain). Its antigen is unidentified. The TCR beta cDNA libraries contained unique molecular identifiers. TCRdb independently ran MiXCR on the PCR reads; one entry per CDR3 protein. The table includes about 770,000 distinct CDR3 sequences, about 45% detected once. This entry belongs to a study of post-analysis software for immune sequencing data. Study-wide points: Among a handful of TRBV segments more frequent in patients than controls were TRBV5-6, TRBV5-1 and TRBV20-1.

Germline V CDR1 and CDR2: MNHNY, SVGAGI (reference sequence). The CDR3 extends over 15 amino acids. Trimming removed 5 bases from V and 2 bases from J, with 16 bases in between. This TCR came from a girl under 18 with multiple sclerosis. The chain combines TRBV6-6 with TRBJ2-7; D gene uncertain. The sequenced sample consisted of blood. The CDR3 region is CASSSYPVPPYEQYF. In DNA form, the CDR3 reads TGTGCCAGCAGTAGTTATCCGGTACCTCCCTACGAGCAGTACTTC.